This T cell receptor (beta chain) stems from a study of beta chain features in type 1 diabetes. Whole-study results and caveats: In comparison with healthy donors, patients had naive, central memory and Treg TCRB repertoires that appeared more similar.

Sorted populations were all over 98% pure. The CDR3 sequence is 13 residues long. Germline CDR1 is MNHEY and CDR2 is SMNVEV (reference sequence). The V gene lost 4 bases and the J gene lost 11 bases, with 17 bases spanning the gap. Every bit of the isolated RNA underwent reverse transcription, so sequencing read expressed TCRB transcripts. TCRdb's copy holds only in-frame clones and misses some; the assay was immunoSEQ multiplex PCR. The profile covers about 320,000 clones, with less than 15% appearing a single time and 6.7% taken by the ten largest. A word on this clone: What it binds is not known.

This TCR was recovered from a young man in good health. The sequenced sample was central memory CD4+ T cells from blood. This chain joins TRBV27 and TRBJ2-5; D may be TRBD1 or TRBD2 (5 bases each). The CDR3 region has the DNA TGTGCCAGCAGTTCGGGACCCCCATGGGAGCAGTACTTC. Its translation is CASSSGPPWEQYF.